The 6 T cell receptor beta chains reported below all come from one sample, sequenced in a study of blood T cell repertoires in COVID-19. TCRdb's table, derived via immunoSEQ multiplex PCR, lists solely in-frame clones and lacks some. Among 97,000 or so clones, approximately 90% were seen once, and the ten largest hold about 5.2%. Sequences were obtained from peripheral blood. The receptors stem from a man aged 50-59 years with acute or convalescent COVID-19.

About this clone itself: The conserved final phenylalanine or tryptophan is absent from the CDR3, which likely points to a read error. Because the CDR3's place on the DNA is in doubt, the DNA is left out and the CDR3 is given as listed by TCRdb. V usage is TRBV11-2 and J usage is TRBJ1-1. Germline V gives CDR1 SGHAT, CDR2 FQNNGV. With termini counted, the CDR3 has 9 amino acids. The CDR3 reads CASNPFGVM.

This chain joins TRBV10-1 and TRBJ2-2; 7 nucleotides agree with TRBD1. This CDR3 comprises 14 residues. With 4 bases clipped from V and 6 bases from J, the junction kept 5 bases outside the gene matches. CDR1 and CDR2 (germline): WNHNN, SYGVQD (reference sequence). The CDR3 DNA reads TGCGCCAGCAGTGCGACGACAGGGCCCGGGGAGCTGTTTTTT. Translating it yields CASSATTGPGELFF.

The chain links TRBV7-7 to TRBJ2-2, with D possibly being TRBD2 (5 bases). The germline V and J ends were trimmed by 5 bases and 7 bases, with 11 bases remaining between them. Germline assignment: CDR1 SSHAT and CDR2 FNYEAQ (reference sequence). CDR3 length: 13 amino acids. This chain's CDR3 is CASSLTRSGELFF. The CDR3 DNA reads TGTGCCAGCAGCCTCACTAGGAGCGGGGAGCTGTTTTTT.

V gene TRBV5-8 combines with J gene TRBJ1-4; unclear D gene. The germline V gene has CDR1 SGHTS and CDR2 YDEGEE. CDR3 size: 16 residues. Trimming took off 4 bases at V and 3 bases at J, with 16 bases between the two ends. CDR3 nucleotide sequence: TGTGCCAGCAGCACTCGGAGAGGGATATCTAATGAAAAACTGTTTTTT. It encodes CASSTRRGISNEKLFF.

The J gene is TRBJ2-3, the V gene TRBV7-2; tentative D call: TRBD1 (6 bases). The CDR3 has 16 amino acids. V was shortened by 2 bases and J by 2 bases, with 14 bases between the two germline ends. The germline gives CDR1 SGHTA, CDR2 FQGNSA. The CDR3 DNA sequence: TGTGCCAGCAGCTTACCAGGGGACGACTACACAGATACGCAGTATTTT. Its translation is CASSLPGDDYTDTQYF. The full variable domain, completed using reference TRBV7-2 and TRBJ2-3, is GAGVSQSPSNKVTEKGKDVELRCDPISGHTALYWYRQSLGQGLEFLIYFQGNSAPDKSGLPSDRFSAERTGGSVSTLTIQRTQQEDSAVYLCASSLPGDDYTDTQYFGPGTRLTVL.

This chain joins TRBV5-1 and TRBJ2-1; 7 bases are shared with TRBD2. There are 13 residues in the CDR3. Trimming removed 5 bases from V and 7 bases from J; junction bases left unmatched: 6. CDR1 and CDR2 from the germline V gene are SGHRS and YFSETQ. This CDR3 reads CASSSLAANEQFF. The CDR3 region has the DNA TGCGCCAGCAGTTCCCTAGCGGCAAATGAGCAGTTCTTC. Using reference TRBV5-1 and TRBJ2-1 for the parts outside the CDR3, the full variable domain is KAGVTQTPRYLIKTRGQQVTLSCSPISGHRSVSWYQQTPGQGLQFLFEYFSETQRNKGNFPGRFSGRQFSNSRSEMNVSTLELGDSALYLCASSSLAANEQFFGPGTRLTVL.